This T cell receptor beta chain was captured by sequencing in a study of T cell responses to AZD1222 COVID-19 vaccine. Points from the study as a whole: Donor demographics were predominantly white British with a female majority; clonal diversity may be underestimated. Among those given AZD1222, only 6 or 7 were seropositive at baseline. With dominance at 160-218 and 743-854, vaccine-associated CD4 TCRs spanned spike. After the peak T cell response, and only then, were repertoires sampled.

Sequencing was performed with immunoSEQ multiplex PCR; in TCRdb, only in-frame clones are kept and a portion is missing. The sample comprises some 97,000 clones, 88% of which are singletons, and around 1.8% rests with the top ten. Turning to this clone: What it binds is not known.

This TCR was recovered from an adult in good health. Material: peripheral blood, obtained on day 0 of AZD1222 vaccination.

The CDR3 DNA sequence: TGTGCCAGCGTTAGGTTAAGGGGCTATGGCTACACCTTC. Residues: CASVRLRGYGYTF. The chain combines TRBV28 with TRBJ1-2; D might be TRBD1 (5 bases). CDR1 MDHEN and CDR2 SYDVKM come from the germline V gene. The CDR3 is 13 residues long. With 8 bases removed from V and 4 bases from J, the gap between germline ends came to 14 bases.